This T cell receptor (beta chain) was captured in a study of neoadjuvant nivolumab and ipilimumab in lung cancer. Points from the study as a whole: TCR richness and clonality were higher in tumors than adjacent uninvolved lung. Only a small number of samples underwent TCR sequencing. Only a single major-pathologic-response sample was available for clonality analysis.

Generated by immunoSEQ multiplex PCR, the TCRdb table keeps only in-frame clones and is missing some. The sample has several thousand clones, 75% to 95% seen once. For this clone: Its antigen remains unidentified.

This receptor was identified in an adult with non-small cell lung cancer. Some clones in this sample may be carry-over from other donors' samples. Sequencing was performed on blood, taken after neoadjuvant nivolumab, alone or with ipilimumab, at or shortly before surgery.

The CDR3 bases are TGTGCCAGTAAGGACGGTGCCTACGAGCAGTACTTC. Its translation is CASKDGAYEQYF. This sequence joins TRBV6-6 and TRBJ2-7; D unclear. The ends were cut back, 9 bases at V and 2 bases at J, with 11 bases in the middle. Germline lookup yields CDR1 MNHNY and CDR2 SVGAGI (reference sequence). The length of the CDR3 is 12 residues.